This T cell receptor beta chain was retrieved from a study of OX40 agonist ivuxolimab in advanced cancers. Autoimmune disease history or systemic immunosuppression disqualified patients. CDR3 size: 14 residues. V was shortened by 5 bases and J by 0 bases, with 10 bases between the two germline ends. Germline loops: CDR1 SGHNT, CDR2 YENEEA. Sequencing was performed with immunoSEQ multiplex PCR; in TCRdb, only in-frame clones are kept and a portion is missing. Of approximately 60,000 clones listed, roughly 80% are singletons. This clonotype was obtained from an adult with an advanced solid tumor such as melanoma, head and neck, liver or kidney cancer. The J gene is TRBJ1-1, the V gene TRBV11-3; the D is unclear. Material: CD4+ or CD8+ T cells sorted from blood, obtained in a trial of the OX40 agonist ivuxolimab. The CDR3: CASSADPMNTEAFF. The CDR3 nucleotides read TGTGCCAGCAGCGCCGACCCCATGAACACTGAAGCTTTCTTT.